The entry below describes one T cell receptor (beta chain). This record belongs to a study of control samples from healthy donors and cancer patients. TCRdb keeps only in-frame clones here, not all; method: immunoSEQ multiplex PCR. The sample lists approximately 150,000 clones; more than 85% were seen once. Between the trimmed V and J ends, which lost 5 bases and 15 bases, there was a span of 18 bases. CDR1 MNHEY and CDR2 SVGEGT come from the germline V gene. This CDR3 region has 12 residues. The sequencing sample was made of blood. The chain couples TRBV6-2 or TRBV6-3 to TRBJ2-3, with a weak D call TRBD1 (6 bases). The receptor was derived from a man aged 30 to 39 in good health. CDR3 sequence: CASSPRQALYYF. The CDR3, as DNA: TGTGCCAGCAGTCCGAGACAGGCATTATACTATTTT.